This record covers a single T cell receptor beta chain. In the original workflow: Quantification of nucleated cells was approximated via reference gene primer amplification. Generated by immunoSEQ multiplex PCR, the TCRdb table keeps only in-frame clones and is missing some. That table is the source of V, J and clone size, and D and trimming were worked out from the DNA. The sample has 70,000 to 95,000 clones, over 80% seen once. This entry belongs to a study of blood T cell repertoires in COVID-19. Study at large: COVID-19 samples, acute and convalescent, were from the United States, Italy and Spain. The analysed material was cDNA or gDNA that came from T cells, B-cell-depleted T cells, or PBMCs.

Germline CDR1 is SGHNT and CDR2 is YENEEA. The CDR3 is 16 residues long. V shed 1 base, J shed 6 bases, and the junction held 10 bases outside the gene matches. The receptor's source is a man aged 80 or over with active or convalescent COVID-19. The sequenced sample was peripheral blood. The chain uses TRBV11-3 and TRBJ2-3, with TRBD2 matching over 7 bases. This CDR3 is CASSLAGLGLSDTQYF. In DNA, the CDR3 is TGTGCCAGCAGCTTAGCTGGACTAGGGTTATCTGATACGCAGTATTTT.